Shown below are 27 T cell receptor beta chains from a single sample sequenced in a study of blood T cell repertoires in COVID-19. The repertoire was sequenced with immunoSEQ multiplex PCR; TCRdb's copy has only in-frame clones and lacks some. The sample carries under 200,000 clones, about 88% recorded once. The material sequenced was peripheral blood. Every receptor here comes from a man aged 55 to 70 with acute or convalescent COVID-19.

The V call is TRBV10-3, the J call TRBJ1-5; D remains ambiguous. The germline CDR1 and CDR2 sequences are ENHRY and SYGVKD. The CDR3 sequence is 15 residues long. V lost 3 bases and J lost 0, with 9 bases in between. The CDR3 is CAISDGGNSNQPQHF. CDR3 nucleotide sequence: TGTGCCATCAGTGATGGCGGAAATAGCAATCAGCCCCAGCATTTT.

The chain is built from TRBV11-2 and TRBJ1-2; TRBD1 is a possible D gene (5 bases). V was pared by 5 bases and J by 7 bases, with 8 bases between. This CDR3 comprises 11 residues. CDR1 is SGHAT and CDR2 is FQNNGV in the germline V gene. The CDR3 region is CASSPGLGYTF. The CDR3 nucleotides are TGTGCCAGCAGCCCAGGGCTTGGCTACACCTTC.

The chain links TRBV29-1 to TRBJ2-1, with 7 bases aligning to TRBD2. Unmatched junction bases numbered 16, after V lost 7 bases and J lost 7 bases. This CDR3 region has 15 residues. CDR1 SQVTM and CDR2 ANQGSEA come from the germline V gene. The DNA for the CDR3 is TGCAGCGGGGTGGGTAGCGGGCCCGGGAAGAATGAGCAGTTCTTC. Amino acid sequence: CSGVGSGPGKNEQFF.

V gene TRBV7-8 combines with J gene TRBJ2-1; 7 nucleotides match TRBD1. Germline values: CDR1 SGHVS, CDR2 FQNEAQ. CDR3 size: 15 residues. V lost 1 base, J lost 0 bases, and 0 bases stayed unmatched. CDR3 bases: TGTGCCAGCAGCTTAGGACAGGGCTCCTACAATGAGCAGTTCTTC. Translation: CASSLGQGSYNEQFF.

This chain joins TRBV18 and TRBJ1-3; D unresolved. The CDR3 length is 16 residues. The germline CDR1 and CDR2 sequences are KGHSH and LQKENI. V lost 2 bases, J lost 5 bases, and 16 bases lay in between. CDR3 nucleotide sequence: TGTGCCAGCTCACCAGACACCTACTCTTCAAGAAACACCATATATTTT. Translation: CASSPDTYSSRNTIYF.

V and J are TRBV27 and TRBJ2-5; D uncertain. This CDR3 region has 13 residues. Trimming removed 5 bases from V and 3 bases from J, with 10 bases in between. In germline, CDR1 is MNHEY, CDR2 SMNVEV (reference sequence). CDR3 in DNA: TGTGCCAGCAGTGGTATAGAGAAAGAGACCCAGTACTTC. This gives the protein CASSGIEKETQYF.

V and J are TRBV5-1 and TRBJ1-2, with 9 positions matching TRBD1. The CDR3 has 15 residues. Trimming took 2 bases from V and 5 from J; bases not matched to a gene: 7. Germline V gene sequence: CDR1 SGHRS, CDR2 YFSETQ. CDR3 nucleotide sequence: TGCGCCAGCAGCTTCACACGTGGGACAGGGTATGGCTACACCTTC. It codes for CASSFTRGTGYGYTF.

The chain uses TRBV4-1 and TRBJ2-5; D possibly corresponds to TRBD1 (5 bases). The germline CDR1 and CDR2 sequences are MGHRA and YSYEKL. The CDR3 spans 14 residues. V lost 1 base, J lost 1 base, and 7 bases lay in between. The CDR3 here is CASSQGTFQETQYF. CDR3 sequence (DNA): TGCGCCAGCAGCCAAGGGACATTCCAAGAGACCCAGTACTTC.

For the CDR3, the DNA is TGTGCCAGTAGTAGAAGACAGGCGGTGGACACCGGGGAGCTGTTTTTT. This translates into CASSRRQAVDTGELFF. V gene TRBV19 combines with J gene TRBJ2-2, with D maybe TRBD1 (6 bases). Trimming left V 4 bases short and J 3 bases short, with 15 bases between. CDR1 and CDR2 (germline): LNHDA, SQIVND (reference sequence). The length of the CDR3 is 16 residues.

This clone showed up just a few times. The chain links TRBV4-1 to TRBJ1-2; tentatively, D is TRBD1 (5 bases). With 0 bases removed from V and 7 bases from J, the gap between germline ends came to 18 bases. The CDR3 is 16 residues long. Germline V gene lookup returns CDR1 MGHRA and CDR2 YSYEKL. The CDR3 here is CASSQDAGTATFGYTF. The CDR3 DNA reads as TGCGCCAGCAGCCAAGATGCCGGGACTGCTACTTTTGGCTACACCTTC.

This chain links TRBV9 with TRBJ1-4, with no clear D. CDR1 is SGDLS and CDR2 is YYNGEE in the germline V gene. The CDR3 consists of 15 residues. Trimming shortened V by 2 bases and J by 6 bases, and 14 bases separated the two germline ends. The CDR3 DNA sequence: TGTGCCAGCAGCGTCACGGGGAGGGATCATGAAAAACTGTTTTTT. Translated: CASSVTGRDHEKLFF.

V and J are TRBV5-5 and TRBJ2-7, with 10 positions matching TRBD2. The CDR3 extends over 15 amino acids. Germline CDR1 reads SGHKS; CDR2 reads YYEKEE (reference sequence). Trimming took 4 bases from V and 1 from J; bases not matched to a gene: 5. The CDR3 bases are TGTGCCAGCAGCAACGGACTAGCGGCTTCCTACGAGCAGTACGTC. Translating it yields CASSNGLAASYEQYV.

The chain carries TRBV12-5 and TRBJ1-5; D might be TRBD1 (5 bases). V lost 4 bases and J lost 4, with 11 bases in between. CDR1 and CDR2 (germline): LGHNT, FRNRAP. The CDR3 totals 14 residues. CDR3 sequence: CASGWGGRNQPQHF. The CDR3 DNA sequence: TGTGCTAGTGGTTGGGGCGGACGGAATCAGCCCCAGCATTTT.

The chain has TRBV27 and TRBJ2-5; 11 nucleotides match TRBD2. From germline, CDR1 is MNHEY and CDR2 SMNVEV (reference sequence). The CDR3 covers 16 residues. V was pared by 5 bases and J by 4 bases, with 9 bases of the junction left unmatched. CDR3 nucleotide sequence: TGTGCCAGCAGTCCCCGCAGGCTAGCGGGGGGAGAGACCCAGTACTTC. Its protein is CASSPRRLAGGETQYF.

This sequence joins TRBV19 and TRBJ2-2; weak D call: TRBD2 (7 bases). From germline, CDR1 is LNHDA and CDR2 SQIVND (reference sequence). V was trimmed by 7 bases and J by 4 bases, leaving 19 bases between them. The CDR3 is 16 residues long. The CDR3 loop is CASTTQQGGSTGELFF. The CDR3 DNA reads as TGTGCCAGTACCACCCAACAGGGAGGGAGCACCGGGGAGCTGTTTTTT. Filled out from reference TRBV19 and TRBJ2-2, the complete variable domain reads DGGITQSPKYLFRKEGQNVTLSCEQNLNHDAMYWYRQDPGQGLRLIYYSQIVNDFQKGDIAEGYSVSREKKESFPLTVTSAQKNPTAFYLCASTTQQGGSTGELFFGEGSRLTVL.

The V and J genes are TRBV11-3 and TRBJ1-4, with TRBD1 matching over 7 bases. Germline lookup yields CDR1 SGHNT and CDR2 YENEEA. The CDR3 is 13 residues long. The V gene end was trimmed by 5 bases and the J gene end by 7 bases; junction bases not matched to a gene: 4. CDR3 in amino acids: CASSVQGSEKLFF. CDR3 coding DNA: TGTGCCAGCAGCGTACAGGGGAGTGAAAAACTGTTTTTT.

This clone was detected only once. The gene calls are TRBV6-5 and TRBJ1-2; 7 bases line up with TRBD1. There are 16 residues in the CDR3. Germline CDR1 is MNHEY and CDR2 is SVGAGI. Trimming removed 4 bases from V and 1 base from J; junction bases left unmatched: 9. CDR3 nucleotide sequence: TGTGCCAGCAGTTCCCTAGACAGGGCGGGTAACTATGGCTACACCTTC. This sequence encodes CASSSLDRAGNYGYTF.

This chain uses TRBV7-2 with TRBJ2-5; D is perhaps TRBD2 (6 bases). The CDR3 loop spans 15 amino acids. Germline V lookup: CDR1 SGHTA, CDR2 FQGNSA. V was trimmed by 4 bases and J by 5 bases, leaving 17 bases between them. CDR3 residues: CASSSPGLWGETQYF. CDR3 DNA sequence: TGTGCCAGCAGCTCACCGGGACTTTGGGGGGAGACCCAGTACTTC.

The CDR3 loop is CASKPQSVSTEAFF. The CDR3 DNA follows: TGTGCCAGCAAGCCCCAATCGGTGAGCACTGAAGCTTTCTTT. The rearrangement joins TRBV27 to TRBJ1-1, with D uncertain. The germline V and J ends were trimmed by 7 bases and 4 bases, with 16 bases remaining between them. Looked up from germline, CDR1 is MNHEY and CDR2 is SMNVEV (reference sequence). There are 14 residues in the CDR3.

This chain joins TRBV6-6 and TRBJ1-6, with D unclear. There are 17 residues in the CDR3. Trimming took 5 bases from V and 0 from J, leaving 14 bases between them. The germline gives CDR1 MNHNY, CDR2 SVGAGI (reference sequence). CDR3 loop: CASSLTGMGSYNSPLHF. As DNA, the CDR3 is TGTGCCAGCAGTCTAACGGGAATGGGCTCCTATAATTCACCCCTCCACTTT.

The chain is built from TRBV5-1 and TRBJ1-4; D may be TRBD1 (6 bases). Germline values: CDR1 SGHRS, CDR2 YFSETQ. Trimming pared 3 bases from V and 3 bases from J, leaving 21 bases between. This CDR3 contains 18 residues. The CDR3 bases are TGCGCCAGCAGCTCTATGGGGGCCGACCGGAGGTCTAATGAAAAACTGTTTTTT. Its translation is CASSSMGADRRSNEKLFF.

The CDR3 sequence is CASSIRQGETQYF. CDR3 in DNA: TGTGCCAGCAGCATCCGACAGGGGGAGACCCAGTACTTC. The chain uses TRBV5-5 and TRBJ2-5, with TRBD1 matching 8 bases. The germline CDR1 and CDR2 sequences are SGHKS and YYEKEE (reference sequence). The CDR3 loop spans 13 amino acids. V shed 4 bases and J 5 bases; nucleotides not matched to a gene: 4.

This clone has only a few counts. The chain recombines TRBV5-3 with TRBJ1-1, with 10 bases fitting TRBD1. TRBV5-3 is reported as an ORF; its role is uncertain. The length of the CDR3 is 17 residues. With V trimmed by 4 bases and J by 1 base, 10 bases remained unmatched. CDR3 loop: CARSTAGTGEGNTEAFF. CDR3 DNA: TGTGCCAGAAGCACCGCCGGGACAGGGGAGGGGAACACTGAAGCTTTCTTT.

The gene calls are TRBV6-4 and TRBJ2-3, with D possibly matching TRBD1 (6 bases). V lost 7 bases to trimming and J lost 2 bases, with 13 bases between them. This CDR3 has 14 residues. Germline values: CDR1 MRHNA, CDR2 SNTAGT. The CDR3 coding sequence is TGTGCCAGCAAACAGGGTTTCCACACAGATACGCAGTATTTT. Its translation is CASKQGFHTDTQYF.

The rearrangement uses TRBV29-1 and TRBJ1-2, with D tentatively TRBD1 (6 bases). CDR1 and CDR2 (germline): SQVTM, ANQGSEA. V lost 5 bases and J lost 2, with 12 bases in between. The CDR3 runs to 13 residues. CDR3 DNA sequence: TGCAGCGTTCAGACAGGAAGGAACTATGGCTACACCTTC. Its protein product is CSVQTGRNYGYTF. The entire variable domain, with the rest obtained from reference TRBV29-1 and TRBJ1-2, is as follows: SAVISQKPSRDICQRGTSLTIQCQVDSQVTMMFWYRQQPGQSLTLIATANQGSEATYESGFVIDKFPISRPNLTFSTLTVSNMSPEDSSIYLCSVQTGRNYGYTFGSGTRLTVV.

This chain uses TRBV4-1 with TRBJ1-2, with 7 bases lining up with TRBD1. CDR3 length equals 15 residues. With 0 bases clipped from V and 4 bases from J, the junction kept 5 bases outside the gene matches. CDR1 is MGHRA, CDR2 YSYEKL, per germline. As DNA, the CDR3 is TGCGCCAGCAGCCAAGAAAGACAGGGTACCTATGGCTACACCTTC. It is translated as CASSQERQGTYGYTF.

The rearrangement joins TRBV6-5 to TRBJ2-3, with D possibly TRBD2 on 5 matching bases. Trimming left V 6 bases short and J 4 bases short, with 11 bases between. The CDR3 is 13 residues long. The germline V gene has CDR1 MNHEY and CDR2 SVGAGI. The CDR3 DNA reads TGTGCCAGCAGCTCGGGGTTCTCAGATACGCAGTATTTT. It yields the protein CASSSGFSDTQYF.